This TCR beta chain was observed in a study of metastatic and nonmetastatic thyroid tumors. Nobody among the patients had been given any treatment before thyroid surgery. TCRdb redid the clone calls on the PCR reads using MiXCR. The sample shows around 30,000 clones, more than 20% of them seen only once. The V gene lost 0 bases and the J gene lost 2 bases, with 5 bases spanning the gap. Per the germline V gene, CDR1 is SGHDN and CDR2 is FVKESK. The length of the CDR3 is 13 residues. This clone occurred many times. Sequencing was performed on blood. The V gene is TRBV14, the J gene TRBJ2-7; TRBD1 is a possible D gene (5 bases). This sequence was found in a female donor with papillary thyroid cancer or a benign thyroid nodule (not recorded which). Some clones in this sample may be carry-over from other donors' samples. The CDR3 nucleotides read TGTGCCAGCAGCCAAGACAGGGCCTACGAGCAGTACTTC. Its translation is CASSQDRAYEQYF. The full variable domain, rest sourced from reference TRBV14 and TRBJ2-7, is EAGVTQFPSHSVIEKGQTVTLRCDPISGHDNLYWYRRVMGKEIKFLLHFVKESKQDESGMPNNRFLAERTGGTYSTLKVQPAELEDSGVYFCASSQDRAYEQYFGPGTRLTVT.